The 12 T cell receptor beta chains below all came from one sample that was sequenced in a study of T cell changes during pregnancy in multiple sclerosis. Profiling relied on immunoSEQ multiplex PCR, and the TCRdb table lists in-frame clones only, not all of them. The sample lists approximately 53,000 clones, roughly 92% occurring once. This material consisted of CD4+ T cells from peripheral blood mononuclear cells, taken in the third trimester of pregnancy. The receptors stem from a female donor with multiple sclerosis, enrolled in a pregnancy study.

The chain employs TRBV6-6 and TRBJ1-5; the D gene is possibly TRBD1 (6 bases). This CDR3 has 14 residues. Trimming shortened V by 2 bases and J by 4 bases, and 9 bases separated the two germline ends. Germline CDR1 and CDR2: MNHNY and SVGAGI (reference sequence). In nucleotides, the CDR3 is TGTGCCAGCAGTTACCGAGGACAGAATCAGCCCCAGCATTTT. Encoded protein: CASSYRGQNQPQHF.

The chain recombines TRBV6-1 with TRBJ1-4, with D possibly TRBD1 on 6 matching bases. V gave up 6 bases and J gave up 7 bases, with 15 bases separating them. The CDR3 contains 14 residues. Germline CDR1 and CDR2: MNHNS and SASEGT. This chain's CDR3 is CASRLQGVGEKLFF. The CDR3 nucleotides are TGTGCCAGCAGGCTACAGGGAGTTGGTGAAAAACTGTTTTTT.

The V and J genes are TRBV11-1 and TRBJ2-3; 9 nucleotides agree with TRBD1. From germline, CDR1 is SGHAT and CDR2 FQDESV (reference sequence). This CDR3 has 14 residues. After removal of 8 bases from V and 1 base from J, the junction contained 4 bases not matched to a gene. CDR3: CASGNRGRTDTQYF. CDR3 nucleotides: TGTGCCAGCGGGAACAGGGGGCGCACAGATACGCAGTATTTT.

This clone was counted once. V and J are TRBV19 and TRBJ1-2, with D possibly matching TRBD1 (6 bases). Trimming shortened V by 3 bases and J by 1 base, and 15 bases separated the two germline ends. CDR3 length: 16 residues. Germline lookup yields CDR1 LNHDA and CDR2 SQIVND (reference sequence). CDR3 bases: TGTGCCAGTAGTATGCCCCGGGGAGGGGGTAACTATGGCTACACCTTC. This encodes CASSMPRGGGNYGYTF.

V and J are TRBV19 and TRBJ2-7; D possibly corresponds to TRBD1 (6 bases). This CDR3 has 13 amino acids. Germline CDR1 and CDR2: LNHDA and SQIVND (reference sequence). Trimming left V 5 bases short and J 7 bases short, with 15 bases between. This CDR3 is CASSADSPGEQYF. CDR3 in DNA: TGTGCCAGTAGTGCGGACAGCCCGGGGGAGCAGTACTTC.

The chain carries TRBV18 and TRBJ2-7; TRBD2 aligns across 8 bases. Germline V gene sequence: CDR1 KGHSH, CDR2 LQKENI. The CDR3 covers 15 residues. Trimming cost V 3 bases and J 2 bases; bases outside gene matches: 6. CDR3 in amino acids: CASSPQSGGTYEQYF. The CDR3, as DNA: TGTGCCAGCTCACCCCAGAGCGGGGGAACCTACGAGCAGTACTTC.

The chain links TRBV6-6 to TRBJ2-5; the D gene is possibly TRBD1 (5 bases). Germline lookup yields CDR1 MNHNY and CDR2 SVGAGI (reference sequence). The V gene lost 8 bases and the J gene lost 5 bases, with 21 bases spanning the gap. There are 15 residues in the CDR3. CDR3 in DNA: TGTGCCAGCCCGAAATGGGGCCCCCGCCTGGAGACCCAGTACTTC. Translation gives CASPKWGPRLETQYF.

The chain carries TRBV18 and TRBJ2-6; D is perhaps TRBD1 (6 bases). V dropped 6 bases and J dropped 9 bases, with 9 bases sitting between them. Germline CDR1 reads KGHSH; CDR2 reads LQKENI. This CDR3 has 12 residues. CDR3 region: CASSTDSNVLTF. In DNA, the CDR3 is TGTGCCAGCTCCACGGACAGCAACGTCCTGACTTTC.

The chain joins TRBV5-4 to TRBJ2-2, with D perhaps TRBD1 (5 bases). The germline V and J ends were trimmed by 8 bases and 1 base, with 15 bases remaining between them. CDR1 is SGHNT, CDR2 YYREEE, per germline (reference sequence). The CDR3 has 15 amino acids. DNA for the CDR3: TGTGCCAGTTCGGTGGGGCCTTTGAACACCGGGGAGCTGTTTTTT. Its protein is CASSVGPLNTGELFF.

The chain recombines TRBV6-5 with TRBJ2-7; D gene unclear. This CDR3 spans 14 amino acids. V shed 6 bases and J shed 4 bases, with 16 bases lying between them. Per the germline V gene, CDR1 is MNHEY and CDR2 is SVGAGI. The CDR3 bases are TGTGCCAGCAGGACTCCTCTTGCGGTGTACGAGCAGTACTTC. Translation: CASRTPLAVYEQYF.

The chain carries TRBV5-5 and TRBJ1-2; 9 bases match TRBD1. The germline V gene encodes CDR1 SGHKS and CDR2 YYEKEE (reference sequence). The CDR3 extends over 17 amino acids. V dropped 4 bases and J dropped 4; count of bases not matched to a gene: 14. CDR3 DNA sequence: TGTGCCAGCAGCGCTGGCACGGGACAGGGTTCCTCCTATGGCTACACCTTC. Encoded protein: CASSAGTGQGSSYGYTF. Supplemented by reference TRBV5-5 and TRBJ1-2, the full variable domain reads DAGVTQSPTHLIKTRGQQVTLRCSPISGHKSVSWYQQVLGQGPQFIFQYYEKEERGRGNFPDRFSARQFPNYSSELNVNALLLGDSALYLCASSAGTGQGSSYGYTFGSGTRLTVV.

The chain couples TRBV5-4 to TRBJ1-5; D unclear. V lost 2 bases, J lost 4 bases, and 7 bases lay in between. CDR3 length: 13 amino acids. Germline V gene lookup returns CDR1 SGHNT and CDR2 YYREEE (reference sequence). CDR3 nucleotide sequence: TGTGCCAGCAGCTTTGGGGAGAATCAGCCCCAGCATTTT. Its protein is CASSFGENQPQHF.